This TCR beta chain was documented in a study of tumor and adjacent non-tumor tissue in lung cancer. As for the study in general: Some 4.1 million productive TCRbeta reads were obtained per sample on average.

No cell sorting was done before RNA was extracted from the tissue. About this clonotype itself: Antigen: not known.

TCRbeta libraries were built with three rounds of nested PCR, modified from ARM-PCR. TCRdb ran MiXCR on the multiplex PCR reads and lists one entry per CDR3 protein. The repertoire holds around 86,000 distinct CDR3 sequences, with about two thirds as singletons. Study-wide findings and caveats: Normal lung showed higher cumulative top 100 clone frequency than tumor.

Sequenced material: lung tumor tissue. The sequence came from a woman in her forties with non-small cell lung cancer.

The CDR3 sequence: CASSLPYRRGNSNQPQHF. The DNA for the CDR3 is TGTGCCAGCAGTTTACCCTACCGAAGGGGGAATAGCAATCAGCCCCAGCATTTT. The chain carries TRBV28 and TRBJ1-5, with a tentative D call TRBD1 (6 bases). This CDR3 contains 18 residues. With 2 bases removed from V and 0 bases from J, the gap between germline ends came to 17 bases. CDR1 and CDR2 from the germline V gene are MDHEN and SYDVKM.